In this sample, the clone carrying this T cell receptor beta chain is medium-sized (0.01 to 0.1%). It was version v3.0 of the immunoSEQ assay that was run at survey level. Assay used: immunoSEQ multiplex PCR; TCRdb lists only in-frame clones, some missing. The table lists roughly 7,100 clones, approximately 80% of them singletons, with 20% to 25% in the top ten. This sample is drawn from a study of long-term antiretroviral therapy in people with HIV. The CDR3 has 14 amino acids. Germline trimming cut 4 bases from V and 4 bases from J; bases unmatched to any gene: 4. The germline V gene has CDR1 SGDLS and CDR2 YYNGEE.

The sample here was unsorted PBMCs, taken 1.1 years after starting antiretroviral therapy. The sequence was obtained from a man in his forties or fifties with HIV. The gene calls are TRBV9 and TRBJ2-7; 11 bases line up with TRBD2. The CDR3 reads CASSPLAGGYEQYF. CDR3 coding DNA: TGTGCCAGCAGCCCGCTAGCGGGGGGTTACGAGCAGTACTTC.